This entry lists 18 T cell receptor beta chains sequenced from one sample in a study of CD8 T cells in ankylosing spondylitis. Overall study results and limits: For ankylosing spondylitis blood, a TCR beta motif of seven to nine highly homologous variants appeared characteristic.

TCRdb ran MiXCR on the 5' RACE reads and lists one entry per CDR3 protein. The table includes hundreds of thousands of distinct CDR3 sequences, 12% detected once. What these receptors recognize is not known. The specimen was blood, either unsorted or a sorted T cell fraction (not recorded which). The receptors were sampled from a male donor with ankylosing spondylitis.

This clonotype has a count of ten or more. CDR3 loop: CASSITANTEAFF. DNA of the CDR3: TGTGCCAGCAGCATCACAGCGAACACTGAAGCTTTCTTT. The V gene is TRBV12-3 or TRBV12-4, the J gene TRBJ1-1; D not certain. V was trimmed by 6 bases and J by 1 base, leaving 9 bases between them. The CDR3 is 13 amino acids.

In its sample, this clonotype was seen a few times. The chain is built from TRBV4-3 and TRBJ2-6, with D uncertain. The CDR3 length is 17 residues. The V and J ends lost 1 base and 0 bases respectively, with 10 bases between them. The germline V gene encodes CDR1 LGHNA and CDR2 YSLEER. The CDR3 DNA reads as TGCGCCAGCAGCCAAGTTCTATCAGGCTCTGGGGCCAACGTCCTGACTTTC. Protein product: CASSQVLSGSGANVLTF.

V usage is TRBV5-1 and J usage is TRBJ2-3, with D perhaps assigned TRBD1 or TRBD2 (5 bases each). Germline CDR1 is SGHRS and CDR2 is YFSETQ. This CDR3 has 14 amino acids. The V end was cut by 0 bases, the J end by 7 bases, with 12 bases between. CDR3: CASSLGAGTYTQYF. CDR3 coding DNA: TGCGCCAGCAGCTTGGGGGCCGGGACCTATACGCAGTATTTT.

A few counts support this clonotype. This chain uses TRBV6-1 with TRBJ2-5; the match to TRBD1 covers 10 bases. Per the germline V gene, CDR1 is MNHNS and CDR2 is SASEGT. The CDR3 spans 14 residues. The junction had 7 bases not matched to a gene; V was cut back by 7 bases and J by 5 bases. The CDR3 coding sequence is TGTGCCAGCAACCGGGACAGGGGATGGGAGACCCAGTACTTC. It yields the protein CASNRDRGWETQYF.

This clonotype showed up many times. V is TRBV20-1 and J is TRBJ2-2, with 7 nucleotides matching TRBD2. Germline trimming cut 6 bases from V and 5 bases from J; bases unmatched to any gene: 9. The CDR3 covers 14 residues. CDR1 is DFQATT, CDR2 SNEGSKA, per germline (reference sequence). Here the CDR3 DNA reads TGCAGTGCAAGTAACAGGCGGGGGACCGGGGAGCTGTTTTTT. It encodes CSASNRRGTGELFF.

The rearrangement links TRBV5-4 to TRBJ2-3; D is possibly TRBD2 (6 bases). This CDR3 is 16 amino acids long. Germline assignment: CDR1 SGHNT and CDR2 YYREEE (reference sequence). Trimming took off 0 bases at V and 0 bases at J, with 11 bases between the two ends. The DNA of the CDR3 is TGTGCCAGCAGCTTGGAGGCGGGACGGAGCACAGATACGCAGTATTTT. Amino acids: CASSLEAGRSTDTQYF.

This rearrangement joins TRBV2 to TRBJ2-7, with a weak D call TRBD1 (6 bases). The V end lost 9 bases, the J end lost 8 bases, and 23 bases lay between the germline ends. Germline V gene data show CDR1 as SNHLY and CDR2 as FYNNEI. The CDR3 extends over 14 amino acids. CDR3 sequence reads: CASNPGTWASQQYF. DNA of the CDR3: TGTGCCAGTAATCCCGGGACATGGGCGTCCCAGCAGTACTTC. Looking up the rest from reference TRBV2 and TRBJ2-7 gives the full variable domain: EPEVTQTPSHQVTQMGQEVILRCVPISNHLYFYWYRQILGQKVEFLVSFYNNEISEKSEIFDDQFSVERPDGSNFTLKIRSTKLEDSAMYFCASNPGTWASQQYFGPGTRLTVT.

This clonotype occurred a few times. V usage is TRBV20-1 and J usage is TRBJ1-1; 8 bases are a match to TRBD1. The CDR3 is 14 residues long. CDR1 and CDR2 (germline): DFQATT, SNEGSKA (reference sequence). The V segment lost 3 bases and the J segment 4 bases; nucleotides outside the gene matches: 7. The CDR3 sequence is CSASRQGASTEAFF. Written as DNA, the CDR3 is TGCAGTGCTAGTCGGCAGGGGGCTAGCACTGAAGCTTTCTTT.

The CDR3 nucleotides are TGCAGTGCTTCCCGGGACCTTGAAAAACTGTTTTTT. Its protein is CSASRDLEKLFF. The chain uses TRBV20-1 and TRBJ1-4, with D possibly being TRBD1 (5 bases). The CDR3 has 12 residues. Germline V CDR1 and CDR2: DFQATT, SNEGSKA (reference sequence). V gave up 5 bases and J gave up 7 bases, with 11 bases separating them.

Many counts were recorded for this clonotype. The J gene is TRBJ2-2, the V gene TRBV7-2; a weak D match, TRBD2 (6 bases). CDR1 and CDR2 from the germline V gene are SGHTA and FQGNSA. The V end was cut by 5 bases, the J end by 7 bases, with 8 bases between. The CDR3 is 12 amino acids. In DNA form, the CDR3 reads TGTGCCAGCAGCCGCGGGATCGGGGAGCTGTTTTTT. As protein: CASSRGIGELFF.

This chain joins TRBV28 and TRBJ2-7; D is perhaps TRBD1 (5 bases). From germline, CDR1 is MDHEN and CDR2 SYDVKM. This CDR3 region has 13 residues. V was pared by 9 bases and J by 2 bases, with 14 bases between. CDR3 in DNA: TGTGCCAGTCAACCAGGGTCTCCCTACGAGCAGTACTTC. Its translation is CASQPGSPYEQYF.

A few counts support this clonotype. V usage is TRBV2 and J usage is TRBJ2-4; D not certain. V shed 4 bases and J shed 5 bases, with 9 bases lying between them. CDR3 size: 13 residues. Germline-derived CDR1 and CDR2 are SNHLY and FYNNEI. CDR3 amino acids: CASSGNFQNIQYF. The CDR3, as DNA: TGTGCCAGCAGTGGGAATTTCCAAAACATTCAGTACTTC. The whole variable domain, remainder taken from reference TRBV2 and TRBJ2-4, is EPEVTQTPSHQVTQMGQEVILRCVPISNHLYFYWYRQILGQKVEFLVSFYNNEISEKSEIFDDQFSVERPDGSNFTLKIRSTKLEDSAMYFCASSGNFQNIQYFGAGTRLSVL.

Details on this clonotype: Just one base apart from a much larger clone, this may be a read error. The gene calls are TRBV5-6 and TRBJ2-5; 10 bases match TRBD1. From germline, CDR1 is SGHDT and CDR2 YYEEEE. The CDR3 contains 15 residues. In nucleotides, the CDR3 is TGTGCCAGCAGTTTGGGACAGGGGAGGGAAGAGACCGAGTACTTC. Translating gives CASSLGQGREETEYF.

The chain carries TRBV6-5 and TRBJ2-7; D gene unclear. Looked up from germline, CDR1 is MNHEY and CDR2 is SVGAGI. The CDR3 contains 15 residues. V was pared by 0 bases and J by 0 bases, with 9 bases between. CDR3 DNA: TGTGCCAGCAGTTACTCGTCGGCCTACTCCTACGAGCAGTACTTC. It is translated as CASSYSSAYSYEQYF.

This clonotype was counted between two and nine times. The gene calls are TRBV7-2 and TRBJ2-1; no definite D call. This CDR3 is built from 15 residues. V gave up 2 bases and J gave up 4 bases, with 12 bases separating them. CDR1 and CDR2 from the germline V gene are SGHTA and FQGNSA. In DNA, the CDR3 is TGTGCCAGCAGCTTAAGAAAGGGCTGGTACAATGAGCAGTTCTTC. Translating it yields CASSLRKGWYNEQFF.

This chain joins TRBV5-4 and TRBJ2-3, with D unresolved. The germline V gene encodes CDR1 SGHNT and CDR2 YYREEE (reference sequence). The germline V and J ends were trimmed by 7 bases and 4 bases, with 13 bases remaining between them. There are 13 residues in the CDR3. The CDR3 protein is CASSRPGADTQYF. As DNA, the CDR3 is TGTGCCAGCTCCCGGCCAGGTGCAGATACGCAGTATTTT.

This clonotype showed up just a few times. This chain uses TRBV4-3 with TRBJ2-1, with D maybe TRBD1 (6 bases). Deletions cut 4 bases from V and 4 bases from J, with 14 bases between. Germline V gene sequence: CDR1 LGHNA, CDR2 YSLEER. This CDR3 has 15 residues. CDR3 in DNA: TGCGCCAGCAGCCCCTGGACAGCGCTTTACAATGAGCAGTTCTTC. Its translation is CASSPWTALYNEQFF.

This rearrangement joins TRBV5-1 to TRBJ1-2, with TRBD1 identical over 8 bases. The CDR3 is 14 residues long. V shed 4 bases, J shed 4 bases, and the junction held 6 bases outside the gene matches. Germline assignment: CDR1 SGHRS and CDR2 YFSETQ. The CDR3 here is CASSLRTGPYGYTF. The CDR3 coding sequence is TGCGCCAGCAGCCTCCGGACAGGGCCCTATGGCTACACCTTC.